This record covers a single TCR beta chain. What it recognizes is unknown. The data were produced by immunoSEQ multiplex PCR, yet TCRdb's version contains in-frame clones alone and is incomplete. Of some 87,000 clones in the sample, 75% to 90% were seen once. The CDR3 runs to 14 residues. Deletions cut 1 base from V and 4 bases from J, with 8 bases between. Per germline, CDR1 GTSNPN and CDR2 SVGIG (reference sequence). This record comes from a study of a mutant IDH1 vaccine in newly diagnosed glioma. Time point meaning: week 47, end of study. Alongside topical imiquimod, each dose of vaccine comprised 300 ug of mutant IDH1 20-mer peptide.

The J gene is TRBJ1-6, the V gene TRBV30; D may be TRBD1 (5 bases). This receptor was obtained from a man between 40 and 49 years old with glioma. Sequencing used PBMCs, obtained from a glioma patient whose treatment included an IDH1 peptide vaccine. Here the CDR3 DNA reads TGTGCCTGGAGTGGGGACCAATATAATTCACCCCTCCACTTT. Its translation: CAWSGDQYNSPLHF.